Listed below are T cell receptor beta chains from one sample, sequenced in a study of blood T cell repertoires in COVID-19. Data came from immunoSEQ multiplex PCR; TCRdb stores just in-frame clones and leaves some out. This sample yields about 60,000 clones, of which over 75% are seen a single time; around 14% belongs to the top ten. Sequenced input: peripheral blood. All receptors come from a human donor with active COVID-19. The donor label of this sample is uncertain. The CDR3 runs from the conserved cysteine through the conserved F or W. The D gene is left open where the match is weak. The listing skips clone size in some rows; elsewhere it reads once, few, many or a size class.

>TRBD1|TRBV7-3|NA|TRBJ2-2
TGTGCCAGCAGCTTAAAGCCCCCGGGACAGGGATCGATCGGGGAGCTGTTTTTT
CASSLKPPGQGSIGELFF
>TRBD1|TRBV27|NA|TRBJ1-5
TGTGCCAGCAGTTACAGGGGCCAGCCCCAGCATTTT
CASSYRGQPQHF
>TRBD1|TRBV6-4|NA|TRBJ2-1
TGTGCCAGCAGTGACTCGAAAGGGACAGGTACCTACAATGAGCAGTTCTTC
CASSDSKGTGTYNEQFF
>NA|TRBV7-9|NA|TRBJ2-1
TGTGCCAGCAGCTTACTGGGGTGGGGGGAGAATGAGCAGTTCTTC
CASSLLGWGENEQFF
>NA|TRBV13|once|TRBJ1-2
TGTGCCAGCAGCTTAGGTCGAGCTAACTATGGCTACACCTTC
CASSLGRANYGYTF
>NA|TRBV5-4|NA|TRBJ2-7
TGTGCCAGCAGTGAGGCGGGGGGACAGCTCAGCGAGCAGTACTTC
CASSEAGGQLSEQYF
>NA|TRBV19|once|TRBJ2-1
TGTGCCAGTAGTATAGGCGACGGACAGTACAATGAGCAGTTCTTC
CASSIGDGQYNEQFF
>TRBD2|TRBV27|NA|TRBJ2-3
TGTGCCACCTATGATCTAGCGGGAGGGCCTTGGGTTCCAGATACGCAGTATTTT
CATYDLAGGPWVPDTQYF
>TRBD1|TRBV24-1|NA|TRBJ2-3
TGTGCCACCAGTGATTCCGGACAGGGGGGCACAGATACGCAGTATTTT
CATSDSGQGGTDTQYF
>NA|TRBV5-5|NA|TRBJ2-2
TGTGCCAGCAGCTTGGAATCCCGACTAGTCCCCGGGGAGCTGTTTTTT
CASSLESRLVPGELFF
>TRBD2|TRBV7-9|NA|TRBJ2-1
TGTGCCAGCAGCATGGGACTAGCGGGGCTCCCGCATGAGCAGTTCTTC
CASSMGLAGLPHEQFF
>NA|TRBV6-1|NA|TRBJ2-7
TGTGCCAGCAGTGATGGGCAGGTCATCTACGAGCAGTACTTC
CASSDGQVIYEQYF